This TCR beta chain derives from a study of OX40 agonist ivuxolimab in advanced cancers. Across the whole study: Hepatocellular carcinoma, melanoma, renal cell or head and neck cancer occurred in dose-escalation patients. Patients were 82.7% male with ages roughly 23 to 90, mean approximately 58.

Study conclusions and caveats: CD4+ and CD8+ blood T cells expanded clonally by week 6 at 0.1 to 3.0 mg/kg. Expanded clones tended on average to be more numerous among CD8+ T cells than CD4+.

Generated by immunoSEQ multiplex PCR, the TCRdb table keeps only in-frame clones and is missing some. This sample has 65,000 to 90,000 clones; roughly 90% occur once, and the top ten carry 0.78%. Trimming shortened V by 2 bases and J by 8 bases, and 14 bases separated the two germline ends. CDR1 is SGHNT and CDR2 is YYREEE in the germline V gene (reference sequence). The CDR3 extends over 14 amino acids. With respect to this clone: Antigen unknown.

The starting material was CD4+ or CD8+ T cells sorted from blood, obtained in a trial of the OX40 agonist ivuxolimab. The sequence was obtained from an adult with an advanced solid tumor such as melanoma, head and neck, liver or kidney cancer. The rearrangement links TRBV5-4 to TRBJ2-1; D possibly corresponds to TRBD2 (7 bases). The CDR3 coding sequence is TGTGCCAGCAGCTTATTTGGGGGGGCGGATGAGCAGTTCTTC. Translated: CASSLFGGADEQFF.